Shown below are 14 T cell receptor beta chains from a single sample sequenced in a study of post-analysis software for immune sequencing data. These receptors' targets are unknown. Study-wide points: Patients used roughly five TRBV segments, including TRBV5-6, TRBV5-1 and TRBV20-1, more often than controls.

Presence of unique molecular identifiers characterized the TCR beta cDNA libraries. TCRdb called the PCR reads again in MiXCR, with one record for every CDR3 protein. Among about 760,000 distinct CDR3 sequences listed, roughly 29% were seen once. The specimen sequenced was blood. Source of these receptors: a girl aged 10 to 17 with multiple sclerosis.

This clonotype was recorded a few times. The rearrangement links TRBV20-1 to TRBJ2-7; TRBD1 matches at 10 bases. This CDR3 spans 15 amino acids. The V segment lost 0 bases and the J segment 5 bases; nucleotides outside the gene matches: 7. Germline CDR1 and CDR2: DFQATT and SNEGSKA (reference sequence). CDR3 protein: CSARDQGTGVDEQYF. DNA of the CDR3: TGCAGTGCTAGAGATCAGGGGACAGGGGTTGACGAGCAGTACTTC.

The gene calls are TRBV20-1 and TRBJ1-2; no clear D gene. The germline CDR1 and CDR2 sequences are DFQATT and SNEGSKA (reference sequence). The CDR3 length is 14 residues. Trimming took off 0 bases at V and 5 bases at J, with 13 bases between the two ends. CDR3 sequence: CSARDLPFGYGYTF. The CDR3 coding sequence is TGCAGTGCTAGAGATTTACCGTTCGGGTATGGCTACACCTTC.

The V gene is TRBV4-3, the J gene TRBJ1-1; tentatively, D is TRBD1 (6 bases). Trimming cost V 3 bases and J 0 bases, with 11 bases left between them. The CDR3 extends over 15 amino acids. Looked up from germline, CDR1 is LGHNA and CDR2 is YSLEER. The DNA for the CDR3 is TGCGCCAGCAGCCACCGCACAGGGTTGAACACTGAAGCTTTCTTT. It is translated as CASSHRTGLNTEAFF.

This clonotype was recorded a few times. The chain combines TRBV24-1 with TRBJ1-2; D is perhaps TRBD1 (5 bases). The CDR3 sequence is 14 residues long. Germline V gives CDR1 KGHDR, CDR2 SFDVKD. The V end lost 5 bases, the J end lost 7 bases, and 16 bases lay between the germline ends. CDR3 DNA: TGTGCCACCAGTGGGGACGGTCGAATTTCTGGCTACACCTTC. Translating gives CATSGDGRISGYTF.

This clonotype was found a few times. CDR3 amino acids: CASRARGFSYEQYF. CDR3 sequence (DNA): TGTGCCAGCAGAGCCCGGGGGTTCTCCTACGAGCAGTACTTC. The chain has TRBV12-3 or TRBV12-4 and TRBJ2-7; TRBD2 might be the D (6 bases). This CDR3 has 14 amino acids. V dropped 6 bases and J dropped 0 bases, with 12 bases sitting between them.

Of note for this clonotype: A read error may account for a junction end that differs from germline. The chain is built from TRBV9 and TRBJ1-1, with D hard to call. In germline, CDR1 is SGDLS, CDR2 YYNGEE. This CDR3 region has 18 residues. The CDR3 nucleotides read TGTGTCAGCAGCGTTCTGGGCGGGAACCCTGGAGGGAGTACTGAAGCTTTCTTT. Its protein product is CVSSVLGGNPGGSTEAFF.

The genes are TRBV7-9 and TRBJ1-1; TRBD1 might be the D (5 bases). Per germline, CDR1 SEHNR and CDR2 FQNEAQ (reference sequence). This CDR3 spans 16 amino acids. V was shortened by 4 bases and J by 3 bases, with 18 bases between the two germline ends. As DNA, the CDR3 is TGTGCCAGCAGCTCGGACCTTGTGAGGGGCTACACTGAAGCTTTCTTT. This gives the protein CASSSDLVRGYTEAFF. Based on the CDR3 plus reference TRBV7-9 and TRBJ1-1, the full variable domain is DTGVSQNPRHKITKRGQNVTFRCDPISEHNRLYWYRQTLGQGPEFLTYFQNEAQLEKSRLLSDRFSAERPKGSFSTLEIQRTEQGDSAMYLCASSSDLVRGYTEAFFGQGTRLTVV.

V is TRBV29-1 and J is TRBJ2-1; 10 bases agree with TRBD1. The CDR3 runs 15 residues. From germline, CDR1 is SQVTM and CDR2 ANQGSEA. V trimming: 1 base; J trimming: 5 bases; junction bases outside the gene matches: 5. The CDR3 nucleotides read TGCAGCGTTGAAGTAGACAGGGGGCCGCACAATGAGCAGTTCTTC. Its protein product is CSVEVDRGPHNEQFF.

This chain uses TRBV7-3 with TRBJ2-1, with 8 bases lining up with TRBD2. CDR1 and CDR2 (germline): SGHTA, FQGTGA. With V trimmed by 1 base and J by 5 bases, 7 bases remained unmatched. The CDR3 sequence is 16 residues long. CDR3 in amino acids: CASSLMGGGSHNEQFF. The CDR3 DNA reads TGTGCCAGCAGCTTAATGGGCGGGGGGTCTCACAATGAGCAGTTCTTC.

This chain links TRBV7-8 with TRBJ1-2; D is perhaps TRBD1 (5 bases). There are 16 residues in the CDR3. V shed 4 bases and J shed 3 bases, with 18 bases lying between them. Germline loops: CDR1 SGHVS, CDR2 FQNEAQ. CDR3 residues: CASSSLLGGGDYGYTF. DNA of the CDR3: TGTGCCAGCAGCTCCCTCTTGGGTGGAGGGGACTATGGCTACACCTTC.

The genes are TRBV6-1 and TRBJ2-3; weak D call: TRBD2 (7 bases). The CDR3 extends over 16 amino acids. The germline gives CDR1 MNHNS, CDR2 SASEGT. The ends were cut back, 4 bases at V and 4 bases at J, with 18 bases in the middle. CDR3 amino acids: CASSARVGGASDTQYF. CDR3 nucleotide sequence: TGTGCCAGCAGTGCGAGGGTAGGGGGGGCCTCAGATACGCAGTATTTT.

As for this clonotype: This may be a read error, as it is one base from a much larger clone. The chain joins TRBV7-2 to TRBJ2-1; the match to TRBD1 covers 12 bases. Germline V gene lookup returns CDR1 SGHTA and CDR2 FQGNSA. Trimming took 0 bases from V and 6 from J; bases not matched to a gene: 6. CDR3 length equals 17 residues. The CDR3 region is CASSLALWDRGLNEQFF. DNA of the CDR3: TGTGCCAGCAGCTTAGCGCTGTGGGACAGGGGGCTCAATGAGCAGTTCTTC.

The chain uses TRBV24-1 and TRBJ1-2; no definite D call. CDR3 length equals 13 residues. V was cut by 0 bases and J by 4 bases, with 5 bases left in between. Germline lookup yields CDR1 KGHDR and CDR2 SFDVKD. Written as DNA, the CDR3 is TGTGCCACCAGTGATTTGGGCTCCTATGGCTACACCTTC. It translates to CATSDLGSYGYTF.

The genes are TRBV7-2 and TRBJ2-7, with D unclear. The end of the DNA aligns better with TRBJ2-5, so the J call may be wrong. The CDR3 length is 12 residues. Germline CDR1 reads SGHTA; CDR2 reads FQGNSA. Written as DNA, the CDR3 is TGTGCCAGCAGTCTGGGTGGAAAGACCCAGTACTTC. This codes for CASSLGGKTQYF.